This paragraph reports one TCR beta chain. The data were taken from a study of control samples from healthy donors and cancer patients. V gave up 3 bases and J gave up 0 bases, with 5 bases separating them. The length of the CDR3 is 13 residues. This table comes from immunoSEQ multiplex PCR, and its TCRdb copy is limited to in-frame clones, with some not included. The table lists 150,000 to 200,000 clones, just over 90% of them singletons, with roughly 1.5% in the top ten. This receptor was taken from a man aged 30 to 45 in good health. This chain uses TRBV12-3 or TRBV12-4 with TRBJ1-2; no firm D call. Specimen: blood. CDR3: CASSFDSNYGYTF. CDR3 nucleotides: TGTGCCAGCAGTTTCGACTCTAACTATGGCTACACCTTC.